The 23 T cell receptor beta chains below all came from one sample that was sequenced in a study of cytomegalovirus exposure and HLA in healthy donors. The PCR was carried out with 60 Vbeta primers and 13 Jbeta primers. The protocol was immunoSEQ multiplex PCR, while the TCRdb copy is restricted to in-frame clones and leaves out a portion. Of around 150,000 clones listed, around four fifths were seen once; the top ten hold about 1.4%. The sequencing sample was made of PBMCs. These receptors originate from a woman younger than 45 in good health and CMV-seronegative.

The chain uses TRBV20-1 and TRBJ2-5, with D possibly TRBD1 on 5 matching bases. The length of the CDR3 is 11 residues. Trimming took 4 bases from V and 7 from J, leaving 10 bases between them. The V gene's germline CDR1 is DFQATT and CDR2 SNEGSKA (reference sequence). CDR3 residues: CSAKGYGTQYF. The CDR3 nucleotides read TGCAGTGCTAAGGGGTACGGGACCCAGTACTTC.

The DNA for the CDR3 is TGTGCCAGCAGCTTATTGGGGAGCTCGCTTGGAAACACCATATATTTT. This translates into CASSLLGSSLGNTIYF. The chain employs TRBV11-2 and TRBJ1-3, with D unresolved. V lost 2 bases and J lost 3, with 14 bases in between. The CDR3 spans 16 residues. Germline CDR1 reads SGHAT; CDR2 reads FQNNGV.

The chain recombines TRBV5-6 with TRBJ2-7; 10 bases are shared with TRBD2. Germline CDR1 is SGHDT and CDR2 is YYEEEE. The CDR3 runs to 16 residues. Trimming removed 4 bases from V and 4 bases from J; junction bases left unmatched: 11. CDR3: CASSPGPGTSDYEQYF. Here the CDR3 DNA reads TGTGCCAGCAGCCCAGGACCGGGGACTAGCGATTACGAGCAGTACTTC.

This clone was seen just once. This CDR3 is CASSVAQGGEKLFF. The CDR3 DNA reads TGTGCCAGCAGCGTAGCGCAGGGAGGCGAAAAACTGTTTTTT. This chain links TRBV9 with TRBJ1-4, with D perhaps matching TRBD1 (5 bases). This CDR3 comprises 14 residues. The germline CDR1 and CDR2 sequences are SGDLS and YYNGEE. V dropped 0 bases and J dropped 8 bases, with 11 bases sitting between them.

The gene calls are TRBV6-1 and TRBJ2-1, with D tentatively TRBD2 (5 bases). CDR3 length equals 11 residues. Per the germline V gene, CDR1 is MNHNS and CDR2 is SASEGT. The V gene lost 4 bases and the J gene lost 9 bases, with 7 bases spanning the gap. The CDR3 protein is CASSVGSEQFF. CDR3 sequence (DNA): TGTGCCAGCAGTGTGGGGAGTGAGCAGTTCTTC.

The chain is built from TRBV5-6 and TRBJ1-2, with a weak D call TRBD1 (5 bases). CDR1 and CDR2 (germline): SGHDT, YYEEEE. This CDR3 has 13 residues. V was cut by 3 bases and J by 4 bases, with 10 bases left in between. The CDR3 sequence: CASSSGYSYGYTF. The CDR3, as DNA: TGTGCCAGCAGCTCAGGGTATAGCTATGGCTACACCTTC.

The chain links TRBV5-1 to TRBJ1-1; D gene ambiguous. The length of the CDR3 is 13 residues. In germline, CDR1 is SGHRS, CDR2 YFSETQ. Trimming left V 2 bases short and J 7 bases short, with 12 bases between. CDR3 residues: CASSFPGLREAFF. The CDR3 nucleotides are TGCGCCAGCAGCTTTCCAGGCTTACGTGAAGCTTTCTTT.

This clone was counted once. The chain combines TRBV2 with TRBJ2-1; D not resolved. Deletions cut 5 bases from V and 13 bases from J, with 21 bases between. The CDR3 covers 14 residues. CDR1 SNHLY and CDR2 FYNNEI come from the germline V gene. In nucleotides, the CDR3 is TGTGCCAGCAGTCGCCACCCCCGGTTCCCCCTCCAGTTCTTC. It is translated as CASSRHPRFPLQFF.

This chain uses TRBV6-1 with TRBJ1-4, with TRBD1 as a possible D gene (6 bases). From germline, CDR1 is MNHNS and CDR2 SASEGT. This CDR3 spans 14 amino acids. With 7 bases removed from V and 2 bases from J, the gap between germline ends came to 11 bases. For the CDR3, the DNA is TGTGCCAGCACCGAGGGGGGGACTAATGAAAAACTGTTTTTT. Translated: CASTEGGTNEKLFF.

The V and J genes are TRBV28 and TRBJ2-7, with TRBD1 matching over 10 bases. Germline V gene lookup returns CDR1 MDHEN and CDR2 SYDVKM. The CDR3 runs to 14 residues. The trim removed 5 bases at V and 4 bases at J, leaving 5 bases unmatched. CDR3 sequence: CASSPDRGAYEQYF. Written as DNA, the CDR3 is TGTGCCAGCAGTCCGGACAGGGGGGCGTACGAGCAGTACTTC. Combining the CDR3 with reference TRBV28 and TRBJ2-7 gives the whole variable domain DVKVTQSSRYLVKRTGEKVFLECVQDMDHENMFWYRQDPGLGLRLIYFSYDVKMKEKGDIPEGYSVSREKKERFSLILESASTNQTSMYLCASSPDRGAYEQYFGPGTRLTVT.

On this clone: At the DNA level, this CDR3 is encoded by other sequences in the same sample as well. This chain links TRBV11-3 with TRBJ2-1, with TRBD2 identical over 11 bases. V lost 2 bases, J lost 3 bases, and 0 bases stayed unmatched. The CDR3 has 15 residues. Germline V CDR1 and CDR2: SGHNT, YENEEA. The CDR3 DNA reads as TGTGCCAGCAGCTTAACTAGCGGGGGCTACAATGAGCAGTTCTTC. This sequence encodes CASSLTSGGYNEQFF.

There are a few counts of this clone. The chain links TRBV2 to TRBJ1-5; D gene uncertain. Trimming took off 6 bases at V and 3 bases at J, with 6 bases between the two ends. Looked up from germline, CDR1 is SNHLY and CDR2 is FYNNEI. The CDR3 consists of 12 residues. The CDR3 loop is CASRQFNQPQHF. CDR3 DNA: TGTGCCAGCAGACAGTTCAATCAGCCCCAGCATTTT.

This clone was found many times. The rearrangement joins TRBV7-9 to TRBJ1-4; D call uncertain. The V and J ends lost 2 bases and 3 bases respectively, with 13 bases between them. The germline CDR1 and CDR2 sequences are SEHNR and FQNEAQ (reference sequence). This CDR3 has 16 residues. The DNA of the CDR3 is TGTGCCAGCAGCTTATACGAGGTTTTGGCTAATGAAAAACTGTTTTTT. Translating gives CASSLYEVLANEKLFF.

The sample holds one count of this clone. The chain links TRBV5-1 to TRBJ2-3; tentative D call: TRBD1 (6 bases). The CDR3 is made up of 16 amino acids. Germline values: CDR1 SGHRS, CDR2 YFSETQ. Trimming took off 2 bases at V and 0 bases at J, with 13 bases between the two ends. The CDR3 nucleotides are TGCGCCAGCAGCTTCCAGGGGCCAGAAAGCACAGATACGCAGTATTTT. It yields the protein CASSFQGPESTDTQYF.

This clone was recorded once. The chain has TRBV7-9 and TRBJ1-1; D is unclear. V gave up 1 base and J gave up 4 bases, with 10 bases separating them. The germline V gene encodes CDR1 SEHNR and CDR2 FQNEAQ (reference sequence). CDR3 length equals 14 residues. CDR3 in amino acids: CASSLVVGATEAFF. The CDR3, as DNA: TGTGCCAGCAGCTTAGTGGTCGGAGCCACTGAAGCTTTCTTT.

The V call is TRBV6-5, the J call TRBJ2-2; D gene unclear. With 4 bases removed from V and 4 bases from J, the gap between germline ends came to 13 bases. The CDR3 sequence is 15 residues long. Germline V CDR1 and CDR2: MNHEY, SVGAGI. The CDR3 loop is CASSSGTPGTGELFF. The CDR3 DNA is TGTGCCAGCAGTTCAGGCACCCCCGGCACCGGGGAGCTGTTTTTT.

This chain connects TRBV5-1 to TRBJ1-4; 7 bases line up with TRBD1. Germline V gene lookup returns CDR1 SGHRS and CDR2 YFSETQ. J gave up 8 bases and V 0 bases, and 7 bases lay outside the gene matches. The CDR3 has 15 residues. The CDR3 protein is CASSLEGALEEKLFF. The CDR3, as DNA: TGCGCCAGCAGCTTGGAGGGGGCCCTGGAGGAAAAACTGTTTTTT.

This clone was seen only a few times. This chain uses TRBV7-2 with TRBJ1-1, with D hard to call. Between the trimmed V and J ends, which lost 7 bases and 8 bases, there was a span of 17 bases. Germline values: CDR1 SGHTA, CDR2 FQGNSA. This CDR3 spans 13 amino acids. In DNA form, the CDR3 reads TGTGCCAGCAAGGAGGGCCCATATTCCGAAGCTTTCTTT. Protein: CASKEGPYSEAFF.

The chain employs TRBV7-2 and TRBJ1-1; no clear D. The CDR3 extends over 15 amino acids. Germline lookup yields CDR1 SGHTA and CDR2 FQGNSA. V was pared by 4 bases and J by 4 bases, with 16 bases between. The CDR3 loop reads CASSWLGLAGTEAFF. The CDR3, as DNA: TGTGCCAGCAGCTGGCTAGGATTGGCCGGCACTGAAGCTTTCTTT.

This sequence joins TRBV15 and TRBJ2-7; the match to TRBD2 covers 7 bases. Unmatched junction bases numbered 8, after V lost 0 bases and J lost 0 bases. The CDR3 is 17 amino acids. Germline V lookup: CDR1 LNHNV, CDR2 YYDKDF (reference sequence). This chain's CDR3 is CATSREKTGGSSYEQYF. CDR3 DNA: TGTGCCACCAGCAGAGAAAAAACGGGGGGATCCTCCTACGAGCAGTACTTC.

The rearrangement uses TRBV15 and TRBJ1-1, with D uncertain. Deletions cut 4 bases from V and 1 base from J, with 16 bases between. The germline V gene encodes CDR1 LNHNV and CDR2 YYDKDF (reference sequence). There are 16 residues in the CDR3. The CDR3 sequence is CATSKRARTSNTEAFF. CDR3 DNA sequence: TGTGCCACCAGCAAGAGAGCCCGGACTTCGAACACTGAAGCTTTCTTT.

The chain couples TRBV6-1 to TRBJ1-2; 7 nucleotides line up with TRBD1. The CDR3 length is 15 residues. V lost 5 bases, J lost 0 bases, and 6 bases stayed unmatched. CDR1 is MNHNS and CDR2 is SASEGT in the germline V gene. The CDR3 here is CASSHRDRSNYGYTF. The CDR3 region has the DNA TGTGCCAGCAGTCACCGGGACAGATCTAACTATGGCTACACCTTC.

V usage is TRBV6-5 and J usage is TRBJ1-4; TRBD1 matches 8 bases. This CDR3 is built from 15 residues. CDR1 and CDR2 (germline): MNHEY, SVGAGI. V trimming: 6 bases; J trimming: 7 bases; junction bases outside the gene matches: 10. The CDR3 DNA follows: TGTGCCAGCAGGACAATGGACAGGGTGGGTGAAAAACTGTTTTTT. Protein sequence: CASRTMDRVGEKLFF.